At least ten counts were recorded for the clone carrying this TCR beta chain. Its antigen is unidentified. TCR beta CDR3 region amplification was performed from RNA transcripts. TCR CDR3 underwent first-round RT-PCR with the HTBI primer set. In TCRdb, the multiplex PCR reads were re-called with MiXCR into one record per CDR3 protein. The sample lists around 600,000 distinct CDR3 sequences, around 16% seen once, with 2.5% to 4% in the top ten. CDR1 is MNHEY, CDR2 SMNVEV, per germline (reference sequence). This CDR3 is built from 13 residues. The V end was cut by 8 bases, the J end by 5 bases, with 13 bases between. The record originates from a study of T cells in Graves' hyperthyroidism and ophthalmopathy. Study-wide points: In the blood, most expanded thyroid clonotypes above 0.001 appeared as well.

Duration under 3 months, a NOSPECS grade of at least 4, and a Clinical Activity Score of at least 3 characterized the ophthalmopathy patients. The chain combines TRBV27 with TRBJ2-1, with D perhaps TRBD1 or TRBD2 (5 bases each). This sequence was found in a woman between 35 and 50 years old with Graves' ophthalmopathy. Sequencing was carried out using blood. CDR3 loop: CASGETGHNEQFF. The CDR3 region has the DNA TGTGCCAGCGGCGAGACGGGGCACAATGAGCAGTTCTTC.